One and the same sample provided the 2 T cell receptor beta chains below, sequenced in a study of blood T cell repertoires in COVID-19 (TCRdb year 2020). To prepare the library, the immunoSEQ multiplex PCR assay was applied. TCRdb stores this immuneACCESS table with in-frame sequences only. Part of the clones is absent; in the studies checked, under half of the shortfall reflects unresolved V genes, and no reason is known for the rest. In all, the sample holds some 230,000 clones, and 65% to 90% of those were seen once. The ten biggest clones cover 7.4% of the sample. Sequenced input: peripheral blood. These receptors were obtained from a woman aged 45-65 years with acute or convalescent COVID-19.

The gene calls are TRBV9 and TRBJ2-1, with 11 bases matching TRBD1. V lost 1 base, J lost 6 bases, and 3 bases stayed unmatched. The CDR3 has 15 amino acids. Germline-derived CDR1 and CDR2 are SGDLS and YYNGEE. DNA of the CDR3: TGTGCCAGCAGCGTATCGGGACAGGGGGGCAATGAGCAGTTCTTC. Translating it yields CASSVSGQGGNEQFF.

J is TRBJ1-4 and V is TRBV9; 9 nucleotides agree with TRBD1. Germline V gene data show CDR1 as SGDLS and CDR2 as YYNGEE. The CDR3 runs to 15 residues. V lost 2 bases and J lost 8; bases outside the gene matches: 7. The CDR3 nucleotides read TGTGCCAGCAGCGTTTCCGGGACAGGGCACGAAAAACTGTTTTTT. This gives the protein CASSVSGTGHEKLFF.